These 29 T cell receptor beta chains were sequenced from one sample in a study of blood T cell repertoires in COVID-19. Data came from immunoSEQ multiplex PCR; TCRdb stores just in-frame clones and leaves some out. The sample contains fewer than 400,000 clones, 80% to 90% of which appear only once. The specimen was PBMCs or T cells enriched from blood (not recorded which). The receptors were sampled from a woman aged 45 to 65 who had recovered from COVID-19.

J is TRBJ2-5 and V is TRBV24-1; 8 bases line up with TRBD2. The CDR3 is 18 residues long. The germline CDR1 and CDR2 sequences are KGHDR and SFDVKD. With V trimmed by 1 base and J by 2 bases, 11 bases remained unmatched. DNA of the CDR3: TGTGCCACCAGTGATTTAAGGGTAGGGCTAGCGGGTCAAGAGACCCAGTACTTC. The encoded protein is CATSDLRVGLAGQETQYF.

This chain joins TRBV5-4 and TRBJ1-2; D remains unclear. This CDR3 has 14 residues. Trimming shortened V by 1 base and J by 8 bases, and 15 bases separated the two germline ends. In germline, CDR1 is SGHNT, CDR2 YYREEE (reference sequence). CDR3 nucleotides: TGTGCCAGCAGCTTGAGTTACGGTAGACTGGGCTACACCTTC. It codes for CASSLSYGRLGYTF. Complete variable domain (other parts from reference TRBV5-4 and TRBJ1-2): ETGVTQSPTHLIKTRGQQVTLRCSSQSGHNTVSWYQQALGQGPQFIFQYYREEENGRGNFPPRFSGLQFPNYSSELNVNALELDDSALYLCASSLSYGRLGYTFGSGTRLTVV.

The CDR3 here is CASSSRGLFYEQYF. Written as DNA, the CDR3 is TGTGCCAGCAGTTCCAGGGGGCTTTTCTACGAGCAGTACTTC. The V and J genes are TRBV6-1 and TRBJ2-7, with 8 nucleotides matching TRBD1. The CDR3 totals 14 residues. Trimming removed 5 bases from V and 3 bases from J; junction bases left unmatched: 6. Germline-derived CDR1 and CDR2 are MNHNS and SASEGT.

The V and J genes are TRBV2 and TRBJ1-1; D is unclear. The CDR3 is 13 residues long. CDR1 is SNHLY and CDR2 is FYNNEI in the germline V gene. Trimming took 8 bases from V and 4 from J, leaving 14 bases between them. The CDR3 spells CASQPEVGTEAFF. The CDR3 DNA reads TGTGCCAGCCAACCCGAGGTCGGCACTGAAGCTTTCTTT.

The genes are TRBV2 and TRBJ1-6; D might be TRBD1 (6 bases). V was trimmed by 8 bases and J by 9 bases, leaving 17 bases between them. CDR1 is SNHLY and CDR2 is FYNNEI in the germline V gene. The CDR3 sequence is 14 residues long. Here the CDR3 reads CASVGAENGSPLHF. The CDR3 bases are TGTGCCAGCGTGGGGGCCGAAAACGGTTCACCCCTCCACTTT. Complete variable domain (other parts from reference TRBV2 and TRBJ1-6): EPEVTQTPSHQVTQMGQEVILRCVPISNHLYFYWYRQILGQKVEFLVSFYNNEISEKSEIFDDQFSVERPDGSNFTLKIRSTKLEDSAMYFCASVGAENGSPLHFGNGTRLTVT.

The V and J genes are TRBV27 and TRBJ2-3; weak D call: TRBD2 (5 bases). The CDR3 is made up of 13 amino acids. Trimming stripped 6 bases from V and 0 bases from J, with 7 bases between. Germline V gene lookup returns CDR1 MNHEY and CDR2 SMNVEV (reference sequence). The CDR3 sequence is CASSRTSTDTQYF. As DNA, the CDR3 is TGTGCCAGCAGCCGGACTAGCACAGATACGCAGTATTTT.

The genes are TRBV19 and TRBJ1-5; D call uncertain. Germline CDR1 is LNHDA and CDR2 is SQIVND (reference sequence). The V end lost 4 bases, the J end lost 4 bases, and 8 bases lay between the germline ends. The CDR3 is 13 amino acids. CDR3 nucleotides: TGTGCCAGTAGTACCCGTCTTAATCAGCCCCAGCATTTT. This encodes CASSTRLNQPQHF.

V gene TRBV19 combines with J gene TRBJ1-5; D ambiguous. Germline V gene lookup returns CDR1 LNHDA and CDR2 SQIVND (reference sequence). The CDR3 is made up of 15 amino acids. V was shortened by 3 bases and J by 2 bases, with 11 bases between the two germline ends. The DNA for the CDR3 is TGTGCCAGTAGTATCGCGGGGTTGGGCAATCAGCCCCAGCATTTT. Translating gives CASSIAGLGNQPQHF.

This chain uses TRBV7-9 with TRBJ1-1, with a possible D match to TRBD1 (5 bases). The CDR3 spans 14 residues. The V end was cut by 7 bases, the J end by 5 bases, with 17 bases between. Germline V gives CDR1 SEHNR, CDR2 FQNEAQ (reference sequence). In DNA, the CDR3 is TGTGCCAGCACGGAGGTAATGACAGCTACTGAAGCTTTCTTT. It specifies CASTEVMTATEAFF. Full variable domain (outside the CDR3, taken from reference TRBV7-9 and TRBJ1-1): DTGVSQNPRHKITKRGQNVTFRCDPISEHNRLYWYRQTLGQGPEFLTYFQNEAQLEKSRLLSDRFSAERPKGSFSTLEIQRTEQGDSAMYLCASTEVMTATEAFFGQGTRLTVV.

The V and J genes are TRBV7-8 and TRBJ1-3; 8 bases are a match to TRBD1. Trimming at V came to 4 bases and at J to 0 bases, leaving 8 bases not matched to a gene. The CDR3 covers 17 residues. Germline V lookup: CDR1 SGHVS, CDR2 FQNEAQ. CDR3 region: CASSSLWTGSSGNTIYF. CDR3 nucleotides: TGTGCCAGCAGCTCACTGTGGACAGGGAGCTCTGGAAACACCATATATTTT.

The chain is built from TRBV4-2 and TRBJ1-3; D may be TRBD1 (5 bases). Trimming pared 4 bases from V and 0 bases from J, leaving 13 bases between. The length of the CDR3 is 16 residues. Germline values: CDR1 LGHNA, CDR2 YNFKEQ. The CDR3 here is CASSRDRGPSGNTIYF. In DNA form, the CDR3 reads TGTGCCAGCAGCCGAGATAGGGGCCCCTCTGGAAACACCATATATTTT.

Details on this clone: Since a much larger clone is just one base distant, this may be a read error. This chain links TRBV7-3 with TRBJ1-3, with D perhaps matching TRBD1 (6 bases). This CDR3 spans 14 amino acids. Deletions cut 5 bases from V and 0 bases from J, with 8 bases between. Per the germline V gene, CDR1 is SGHTA and CDR2 is FQGTGA. The DNA of the CDR3 is TGTGCCAGCAGCCAGGACAGCTCTGGAAACACCATATATTTT. It codes for CASSQDSSGNTIYF.

The genes are TRBV27 and TRBJ1-2; 7 nucleotides align to TRBD1. V trimming: 5 bases; J trimming: 4 bases; junction bases outside the gene matches: 10. The germline V gene encodes CDR1 MNHEY and CDR2 SMNVEV (reference sequence). This CDR3 has 15 residues. CDR3 region: CASSLTGDSIYGYTF. CDR3 bases: TGTGCCAGCAGTCTCACTGGGGACAGCATCTATGGCTACACCTTC.

J is TRBJ1-2 and V is TRBV6-5; 9 bases are shared with TRBD1. V shed 5 bases, J shed 4 bases, and the junction held 8 bases outside the gene matches. Germline CDR1 reads MNHEY; CDR2 reads SVGAGI. The CDR3 is 15 residues long. This CDR3 reads CASSHRGRGSYGYTF. The CDR3 DNA follows: TGTGCCAGCAGTCACAGGGGGCGCGGTTCCTATGGCTACACCTTC.

This clone was observed a handful of times. The chain uses TRBV7-9 and TRBJ1-5, with 10 bases that match TRBD1. Trimming cost V 5 bases and J 4 bases; bases outside gene matches: 5. Germline CDR1 and CDR2: SEHNR and FQNEAQ (reference sequence). The CDR3 consists of 15 residues. The CDR3 DNA sequence: TGTGCCAGCAGCCCCGACAGGGGGCGAAATCAGCCCCAGCATTTT. Amino acids: CASSPDRGRNQPQHF.

This sequence joins TRBV5-1 and TRBJ1-2; 9 positions match TRBD1. The CDR3 spans 15 residues. With V trimmed by 4 bases and J by 8 bases, 12 bases remained unmatched. Germline V gene sequence: CDR1 SGHRS, CDR2 YFSETQ. CDR3 in amino acids: CASSPGQGNLGGYTF. The CDR3 DNA follows: TGCGCCAGCAGCCCGGGACAGGGAAATTTGGGGGGCTACACCTTC.

This sequence joins TRBV11-2 and TRBJ1-2, with 8 bases fitting TRBD1. CDR3 length: 15 amino acids. V gave up 4 bases and J gave up 4 bases; unmatched junction bases: 8. The germline V gene has CDR1 SGHAT and CDR2 FQNNGV. This chain's CDR3 is CASSSPGGVGYGYTF. DNA of the CDR3: TGTGCCAGCAGCTCCCCAGGGGGCGTAGGCTATGGCTACACCTTC.

The chain links TRBV7-9 to TRBJ1-1; 7 bases are shared with TRBD1. V lost 6 bases, J lost 2 bases, and 6 bases stayed unmatched. Germline V gene data show CDR1 as SEHNR and CDR2 as FQNEAQ (reference sequence). This CDR3 region has 14 residues. The CDR3 sequence: CASRATGANTEAFF. The CDR3 DNA is TGTGCCAGCAGGGCCACAGGGGCTAACACTGAAGCTTTCTTT.

The chain couples TRBV2 to TRBJ1-1, with D tentatively TRBD1 (6 bases). The V end was cut by 6 bases, the J end by 3 bases, with 14 bases between. Germline lookup yields CDR1 SNHLY and CDR2 FYNNEI. The CDR3 contains 14 residues. The CDR3 sequence is CASSTGSFDTEAFF. In DNA form, the CDR3 reads TGTGCCAGCAGCACAGGGAGTTTCGACACTGAAGCTTTCTTT.

This clone was observed a few times. V gene TRBV5-5 combines with J gene TRBJ1-1; 8 bases line up with TRBD1. Germline V gives CDR1 SGHKS, CDR2 YYEKEE (reference sequence). The V segment lost 7 bases and the J segment 1 base; nucleotides outside the gene matches: 6. This CDR3 is built from 14 residues. Written as DNA, the CDR3 is TGTGCCAGCCGCCCGGGGACAGGGAACACTGAAGCTTTCTTT. Protein sequence: CASRPGTGNTEAFF.

This rearrangement joins TRBV4-1 to TRBJ2-1; 7 bases are shared with TRBD2. The length of the CDR3 is 16 residues. J lost 2 bases, V lost 1 base, and 5 bases had no gene match. From germline, CDR1 is MGHRA and CDR2 YSYEKL. As DNA, the CDR3 is TGCGCCAGCAGCCAAGCGGCTAGCGGAGCCTACAATGAGCAGTTCTTC. Its translation: CASSQAASGAYNEQFF.

This sequence joins TRBV2 and TRBJ2-6, with unresolved D. The CDR3 spans 14 residues. Between the trimmed V and J ends, which lost 5 bases and 4 bases, there was a span of 9 bases. The germline CDR1 and CDR2 sequences are SNHLY and FYNNEI. The CDR3 reads CASSSTLGANVLTF. The CDR3 nucleotides read TGTGCCAGCAGTTCGACATTGGGGGCCAACGTCCTGACTTTC.

This chain uses TRBV7-2 with TRBJ1-1, with TRBD1 matching 8 bases. J gave up 5 bases and V 4 bases, and 6 bases lay outside the gene matches. The CDR3 has 14 residues. Germline assignment: CDR1 SGHTA and CDR2 FQGNSA. The CDR3 sequence: CASSWQGARTEAFF. In nucleotides, the CDR3 is TGTGCCAGCAGCTGGCAGGGGGCTCGTACTGAAGCTTTCTTT.

The CDR3, as DNA: TGTGCCAGCAGCTCGTCTCAGCGGGGGGGCCTAGGGACCCAGTACTTC. The encoded protein is CASSSSQRGGLGTQYF. V usage is TRBV7-8 and J usage is TRBJ2-5, with TRBD2 matching over 10 bases. V was pared by 4 bases and J by 7 bases, with 12 bases of the junction left unmatched. The CDR3 is 16 amino acids. From germline, CDR1 is SGHVS and CDR2 FQNEAQ. Full variable domain (outside the CDR3, taken from reference TRBV7-8 and TRBJ2-5): GAGVSQSPRYKVAKRGQDVALRCDPISGHVSLFWYQQALGQGPEFLTYFQNEAQLDKSGLPSDRFFAERPEGSVSTLKIQRTQQEDSAVYLCASSSSQRGGLGTQYFGPGTRLLVL.

The rearrangement uses TRBV5-5 and TRBJ1-1; D is unclear. There are 16 residues in the CDR3. The germline CDR1 and CDR2 sequences are SGHKS and YYEKEE (reference sequence). The ends were cut back, 4 bases at V and 4 bases at J, with 20 bases in the middle. CDR3 nucleotides: TGTGCCAGCAGCCCCGGACGGACGACGGGGAGCACTGAAGCTTTCTTT. Encoded protein: CASSPGRTTGSTEAFF.

There are a few counts of this clone. The CDR3 sequence: CASSLPGLANYGYTF. The CDR3 DNA is TGTGCCAGCAGCTTACCAGGGTTAGCTAACTATGGCTACACCTTC. The chain recombines TRBV7-2 with TRBJ1-2, with a weak D call TRBD1 (5 bases). The CDR3 loop spans 15 amino acids. V lost 2 bases to trimming and J lost 0 bases, with 10 bases between them. CDR1 and CDR2 from the germline V gene are SGHTA and FQGNSA.

The rearrangement uses TRBV7-2 and TRBJ2-7, with D maybe TRBD1 (5 bases). Between the trimmed V and J ends, which lost 6 bases and 2 bases, there was a span of 17 bases. The CDR3 is 15 amino acids. The germline CDR1 and CDR2 sequences are SGHTA and FQGNSA. The CDR3: CASRVGLAGPYEQYF. For the CDR3, the DNA is TGTGCCAGCAGAGTGGGCCTCGCAGGGCCCTACGAGCAGTACTTC.

The V call is TRBV5-6, the J call TRBJ1-5; TRBD1 might be the D (5 bases). The CDR3 is 16 residues long. Germline-derived CDR1 and CDR2 are SGHDT and YYEEEE. V was trimmed by 4 bases and J by 5 bases, leaving 19 bases between them. The DNA of the CDR3 is TGTGCCAGCAGCGTAGAAGGGGCCCGGAATCATCAGCCCCAGCATTTT. Encoded protein: CASSVEGARNHQPQHF.

The chain combines TRBV11-2 with TRBJ1-1; 9 bases match TRBD1. With 5 bases clipped from V and 7 bases from J, the junction kept 8 bases outside the gene matches. The CDR3 is made up of 14 amino acids. CDR1 and CDR2 (germline): SGHAT, FQNNGV. CDR3 sequence reads: CASSDFDRGSEAFF. The CDR3 DNA follows: TGTGCCAGCAGCGACTTCGACAGGGGGAGTGAAGCTTTCTTT.